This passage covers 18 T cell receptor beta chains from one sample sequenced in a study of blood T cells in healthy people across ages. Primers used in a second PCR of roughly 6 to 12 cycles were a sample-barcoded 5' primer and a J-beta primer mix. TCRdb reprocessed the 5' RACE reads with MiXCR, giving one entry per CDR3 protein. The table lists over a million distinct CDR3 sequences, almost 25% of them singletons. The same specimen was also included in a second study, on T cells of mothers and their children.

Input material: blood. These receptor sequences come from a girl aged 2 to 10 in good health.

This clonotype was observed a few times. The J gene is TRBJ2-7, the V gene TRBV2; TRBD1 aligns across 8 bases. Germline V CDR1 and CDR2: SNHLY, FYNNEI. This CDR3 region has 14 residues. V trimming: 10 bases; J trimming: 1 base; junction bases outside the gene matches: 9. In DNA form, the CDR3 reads TGTGCCACCGAGAGGGACAGGCTATCCTACGAGCAGTACTTC. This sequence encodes CATERDRLSYEQYF.

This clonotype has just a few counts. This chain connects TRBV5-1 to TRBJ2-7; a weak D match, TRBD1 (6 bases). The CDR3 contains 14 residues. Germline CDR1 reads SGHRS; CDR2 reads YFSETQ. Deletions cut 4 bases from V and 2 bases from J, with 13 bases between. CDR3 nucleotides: TGCGCCAGCAGCCTAAACAGGGATACCTACGAGCAGTACTTC. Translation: CASSLNRDTYEQYF.

This CDR3 is CAISSPGWGQADSRLALSGYTF. The DNA of the CDR3 is TGTGCCATCTCGTCCCCCGGTTGGGGACAGGCTGACTCTAGGCTGGCTCTAAGTGGCTACACCTTC. The chain joins TRBV10-3 to TRBJ1-2, with 8 bases matching TRBD1. With V trimmed by 8 bases and J by 7 bases, 36 bases remained unmatched. Germline V gives CDR1 ENHRY, CDR2 SYGVKD. The CDR3 covers 22 residues.

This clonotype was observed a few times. The CDR3 here is CSVDREIKETQYF. In DNA form, the CDR3 reads TGCAGCGTGGACAGGGAAATCAAAGAGACCCAGTACTTC. The chain is built from TRBV29-1 and TRBJ2-5; 8 positions match TRBD1. Germline V gene data show CDR1 as SQVTM and CDR2 as ANQGSEA. This CDR3 region has 13 residues. Trimming cost V 6 bases and J 3 bases; bases outside gene matches: 6. Full variable domain (remainder filled in from reference TRBV29-1 and TRBJ2-5): SAVISQKPSRDICQRGTSLTIQCQVDSQVTMMFWYRQQPGQSLTLIATANQGSEATYESGFVIDKFPISRPNLTFSTLTVSNMSPEDSSIYLCSVDREIKETQYFGPGTRLLVL.

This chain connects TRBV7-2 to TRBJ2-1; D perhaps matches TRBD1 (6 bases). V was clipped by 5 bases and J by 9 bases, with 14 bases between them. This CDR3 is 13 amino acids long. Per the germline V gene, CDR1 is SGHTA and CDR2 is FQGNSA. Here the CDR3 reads CASSLPQGFEQFF. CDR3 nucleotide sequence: TGTGCCAGCAGCCTACCTCAGGGGTTTGAGCAGTTCTTC.

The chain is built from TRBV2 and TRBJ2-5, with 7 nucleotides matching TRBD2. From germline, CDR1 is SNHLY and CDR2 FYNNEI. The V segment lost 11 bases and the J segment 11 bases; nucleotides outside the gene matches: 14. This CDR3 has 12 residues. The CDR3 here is CAARRRELEQYF. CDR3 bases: TGTGCCGCCCGACGGCGGGAGTTGGAGCAGTACTTC.

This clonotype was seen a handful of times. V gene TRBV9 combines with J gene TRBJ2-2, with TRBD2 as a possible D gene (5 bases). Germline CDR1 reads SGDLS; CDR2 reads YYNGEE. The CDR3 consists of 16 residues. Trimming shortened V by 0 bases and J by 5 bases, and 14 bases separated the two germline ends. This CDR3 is CASSVAAIAQTGELFF. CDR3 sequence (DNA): TGTGCCAGCAGCGTAGCTGCGATAGCGCAGACCGGGGAGCTGTTTTTT.

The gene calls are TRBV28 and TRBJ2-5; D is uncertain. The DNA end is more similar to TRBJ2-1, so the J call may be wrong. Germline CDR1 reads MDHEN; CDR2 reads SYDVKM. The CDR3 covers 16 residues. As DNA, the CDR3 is TGTGCCAGCAGTCCCTTTTTCCTAGATGAGCTGGGTGAGCAGTTCTTC. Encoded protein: CASSPFFLDELGEQFF.

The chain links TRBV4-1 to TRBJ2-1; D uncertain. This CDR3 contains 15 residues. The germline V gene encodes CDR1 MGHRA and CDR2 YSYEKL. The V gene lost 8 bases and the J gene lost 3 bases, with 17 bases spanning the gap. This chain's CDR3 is CASQPTEFGYNEQFF. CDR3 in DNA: TGCGCCAGCCAGCCGACGGAGTTCGGCTACAATGAGCAGTTCTTC.

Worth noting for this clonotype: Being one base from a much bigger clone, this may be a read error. The DNA of the CDR3 is TGCAGCGCTGAGGGGGCTGGAAGCACCATATATTTT. Translating gives CSAEGAGSTIYF. This chain joins TRBV29-1 and TRBJ1-3; 7 bases map to TRBD1. The CDR3 totals 12 residues. The V gene's germline CDR1 is SQVTM and CDR2 ANQGSEA. The full variable domain, rest sourced from reference TRBV29-1 and TRBJ1-3, is SAVISQKPSRDICQRGTSLTIQCQVDSQVTMMFWYRQQPGQSLTLIATANQGSEATYESGFVIDKFPISRPNLTFSTLTVSNMSPEDSSIYLCSAEGAGSTIYFGEGSWLTVV.

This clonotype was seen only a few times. The CDR3 loop reads CATSDPYDRQGKDEQFF. The CDR3 nucleotides read TGTGCCACCAGTGATCCCTACGACAGACAGGGGAAAGATGAGCAGTTCTTC. The chain joins TRBV24-1 to TRBJ2-1, with 8 bases that match TRBD1. Germline V gene sequence: CDR1 KGHDR, CDR2 SFDVKD. Losses at the gene ends were 3 bases for V and 8 bases for J; bases not matched to a gene: 14. The CDR3 has 17 amino acids.

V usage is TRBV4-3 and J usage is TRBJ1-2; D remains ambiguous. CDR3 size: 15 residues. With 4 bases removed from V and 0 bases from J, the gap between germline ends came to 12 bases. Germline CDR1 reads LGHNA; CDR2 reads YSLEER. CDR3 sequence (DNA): TGCGCCAGCAGCCCCACGTCGGTTCCTAACTATGGCTACACCTTC. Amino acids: CASSPTSVPNYGYTF.

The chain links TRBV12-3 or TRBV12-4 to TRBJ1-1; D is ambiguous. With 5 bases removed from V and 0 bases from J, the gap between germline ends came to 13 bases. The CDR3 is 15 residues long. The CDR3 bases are TGTGCCAGCAGTCCCGTGGCGAGATTGAACACTGAAGCTTTCTTT. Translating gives CASSPVARLNTEAFF.

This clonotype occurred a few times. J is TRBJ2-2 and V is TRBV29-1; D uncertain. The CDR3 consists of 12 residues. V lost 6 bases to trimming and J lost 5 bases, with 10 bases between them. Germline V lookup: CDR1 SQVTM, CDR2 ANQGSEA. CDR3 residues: CSVLFPTGELFF. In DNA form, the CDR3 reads TGCAGCGTCCTCTTCCCTACCGGGGAGCTGTTTTTT.

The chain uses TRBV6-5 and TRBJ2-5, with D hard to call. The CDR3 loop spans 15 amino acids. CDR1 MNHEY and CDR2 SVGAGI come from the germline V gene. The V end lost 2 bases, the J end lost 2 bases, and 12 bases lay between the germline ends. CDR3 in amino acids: CASSYLLLQQETQYF. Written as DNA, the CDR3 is TGTGCCAGCAGTTACCTTCTTTTGCAGCAAGAGACCCAGTACTTC.

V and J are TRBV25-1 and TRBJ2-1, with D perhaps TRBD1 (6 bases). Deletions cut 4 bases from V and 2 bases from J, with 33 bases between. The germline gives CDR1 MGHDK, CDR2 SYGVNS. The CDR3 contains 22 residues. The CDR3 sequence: CASSGPRKDSIGSGSAYNEQFF. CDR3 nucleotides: TGTGCCAGCAGTGGACCCCGTAAGGACAGCATAGGATCTGGGTCAGCCTACAATGAGCAGTTCTTC. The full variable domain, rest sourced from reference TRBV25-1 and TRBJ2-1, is EADIYQTPRYLVIGTGKKITLECSQTMGHDKMYWYQQDPGMELHLIHYSYGVNSTEKGDLSSESTVSRIRTEHFPLTLESARPSHTSQYLCASSGPRKDSIGSGSAYNEQFFGPGTRLTVL.

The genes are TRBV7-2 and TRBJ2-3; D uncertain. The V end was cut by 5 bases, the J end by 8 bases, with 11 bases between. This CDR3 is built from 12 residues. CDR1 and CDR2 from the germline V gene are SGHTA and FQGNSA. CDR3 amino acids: CASSHPGSTQYF. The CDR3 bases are TGTGCCAGCAGCCACCCCGGCAGTACGCAGTATTTT.

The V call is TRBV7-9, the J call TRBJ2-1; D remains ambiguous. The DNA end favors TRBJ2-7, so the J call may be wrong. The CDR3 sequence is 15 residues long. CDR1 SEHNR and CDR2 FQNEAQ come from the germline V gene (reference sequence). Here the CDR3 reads CASSPPEAKTYEQYF. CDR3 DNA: TGTGCCAGCAGCCCCCCCGAGGCGAAAACCTACGAGCAGTACTTC.